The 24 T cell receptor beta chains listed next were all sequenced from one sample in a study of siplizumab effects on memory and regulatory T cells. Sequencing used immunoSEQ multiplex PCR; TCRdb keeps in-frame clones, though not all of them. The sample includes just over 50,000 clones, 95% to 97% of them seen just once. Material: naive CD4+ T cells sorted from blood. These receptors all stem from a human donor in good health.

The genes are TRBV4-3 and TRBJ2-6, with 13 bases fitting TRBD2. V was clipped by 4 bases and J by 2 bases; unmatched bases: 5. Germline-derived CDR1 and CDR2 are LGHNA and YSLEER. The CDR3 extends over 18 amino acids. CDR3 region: CASSLTSGRSAGANVLTF. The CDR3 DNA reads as TGCGCCAGCAGCCTGACTAGCGGGAGGTCGGCTGGGGCCAACGTCCTGACTTTC.

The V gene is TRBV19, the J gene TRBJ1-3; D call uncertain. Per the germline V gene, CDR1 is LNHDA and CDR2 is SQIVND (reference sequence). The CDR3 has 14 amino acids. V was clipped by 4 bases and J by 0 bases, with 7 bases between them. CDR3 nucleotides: TGTGCCAGTAGTAGGTTGGGCTCTGGAAACACCATATATTTT. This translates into CASSRLGSGNTIYF.

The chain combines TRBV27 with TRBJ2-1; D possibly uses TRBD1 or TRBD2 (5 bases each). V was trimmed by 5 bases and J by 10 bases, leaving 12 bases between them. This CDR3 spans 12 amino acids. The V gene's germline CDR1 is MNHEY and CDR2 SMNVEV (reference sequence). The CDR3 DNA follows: TGTGCCAGCAGTGGCCGGGACCGAGAGCAGTTCTTC. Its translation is CASSGRDREQFF.

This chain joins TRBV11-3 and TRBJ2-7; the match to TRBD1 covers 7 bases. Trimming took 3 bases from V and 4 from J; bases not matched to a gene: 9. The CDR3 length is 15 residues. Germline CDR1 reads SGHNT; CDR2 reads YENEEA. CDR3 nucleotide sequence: TGTGCCAGCAGCTTGACCCGACAGGGCGATTACGAGCAGTACTTC. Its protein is CASSLTRQGDYEQYF.

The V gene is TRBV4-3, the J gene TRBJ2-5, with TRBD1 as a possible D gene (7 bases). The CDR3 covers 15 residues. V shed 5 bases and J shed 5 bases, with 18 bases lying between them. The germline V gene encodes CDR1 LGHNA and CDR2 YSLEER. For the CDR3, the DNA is TGCGCCAGCAGCTTGACAGGGAGGATAGAGGAGACCCAGTACTTC. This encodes CASSLTGRIEETQYF.

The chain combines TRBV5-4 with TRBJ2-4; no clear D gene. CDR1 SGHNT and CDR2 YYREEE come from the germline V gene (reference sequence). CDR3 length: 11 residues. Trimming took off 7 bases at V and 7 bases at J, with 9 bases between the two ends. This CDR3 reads CASHEGNIQYF. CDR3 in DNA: TGTGCCAGCCACGAAGGGAACATTCAGTACTTC.

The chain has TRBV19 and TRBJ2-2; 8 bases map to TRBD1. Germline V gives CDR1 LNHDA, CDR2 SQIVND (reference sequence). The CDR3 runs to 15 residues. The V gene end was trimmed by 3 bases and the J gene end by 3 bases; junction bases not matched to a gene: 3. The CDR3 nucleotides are TGTGCCAGTAGTATGTTCAGGGGGCACACCGGGGAGCTGTTTTTT. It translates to CASSMFRGHTGELFF.

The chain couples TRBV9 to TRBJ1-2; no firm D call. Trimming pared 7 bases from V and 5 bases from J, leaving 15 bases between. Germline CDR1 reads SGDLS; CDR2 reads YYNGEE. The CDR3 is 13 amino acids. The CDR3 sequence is CASSEGTDYGYTF. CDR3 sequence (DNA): TGTGCCAGCTCCGAGGGCACGGATTATGGCTACACCTTC.

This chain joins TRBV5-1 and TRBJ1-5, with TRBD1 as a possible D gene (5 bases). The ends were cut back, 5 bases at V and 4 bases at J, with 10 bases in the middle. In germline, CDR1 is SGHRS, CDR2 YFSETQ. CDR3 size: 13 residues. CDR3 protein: CASSEAGNQPQHF. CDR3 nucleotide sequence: TGCGCCAGCAGTGAGGCAGGGAATCAGCCCCAGCATTTT.

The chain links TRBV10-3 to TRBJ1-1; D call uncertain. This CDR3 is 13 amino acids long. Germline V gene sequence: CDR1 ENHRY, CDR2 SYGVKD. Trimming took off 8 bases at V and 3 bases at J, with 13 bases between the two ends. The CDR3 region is CAIAGIWYTEAFF. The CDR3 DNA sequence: TGTGCCATCGCAGGTATTTGGTACACTGAAGCTTTCTTT.

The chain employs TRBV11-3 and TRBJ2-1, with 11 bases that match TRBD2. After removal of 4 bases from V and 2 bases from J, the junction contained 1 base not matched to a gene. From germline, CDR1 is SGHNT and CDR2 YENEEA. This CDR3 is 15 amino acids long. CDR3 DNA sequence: TGTGCCAGCAGCTCACTAGCGGGAGCCTACAATGAGCAGTTCTTC. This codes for CASSSLAGAYNEQFF.

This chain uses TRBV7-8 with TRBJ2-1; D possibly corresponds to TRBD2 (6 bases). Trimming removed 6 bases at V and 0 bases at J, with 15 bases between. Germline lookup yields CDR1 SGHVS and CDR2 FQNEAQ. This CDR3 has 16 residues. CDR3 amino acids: CASRLGHGSSYNEQFF. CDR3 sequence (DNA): TGTGCCAGCAGACTAGGTCACGGGAGCTCCTACAATGAGCAGTTCTTC.

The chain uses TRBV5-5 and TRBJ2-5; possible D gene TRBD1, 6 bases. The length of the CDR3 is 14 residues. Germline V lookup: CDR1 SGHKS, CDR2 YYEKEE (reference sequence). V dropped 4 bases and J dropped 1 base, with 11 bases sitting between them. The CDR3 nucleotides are TGTGCCAGCAGCCACGGACAGATCCAAGAGACCCAGTACTTC. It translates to CASSHGQIQETQYF.

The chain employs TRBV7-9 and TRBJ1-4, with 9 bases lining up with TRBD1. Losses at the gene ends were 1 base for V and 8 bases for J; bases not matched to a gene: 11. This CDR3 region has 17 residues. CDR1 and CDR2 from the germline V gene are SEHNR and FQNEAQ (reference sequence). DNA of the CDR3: TGTGCCAGCAGCTTAGGCATTCACAGGGGGCAAGGGGAAAAACTGTTTTTT. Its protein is CASSLGIHRGQGEKLFF.

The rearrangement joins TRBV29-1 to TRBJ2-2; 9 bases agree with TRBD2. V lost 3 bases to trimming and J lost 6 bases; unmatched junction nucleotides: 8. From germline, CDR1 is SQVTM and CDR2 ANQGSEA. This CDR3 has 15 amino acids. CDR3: CSVDSGRYSSGELFF. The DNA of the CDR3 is TGCAGCGTTGACAGCGGGAGGTATTCCTCCGGGGAGCTGTTTTTT.

Here the CDR3 DNA reads TGCGCCAGCAGCTTGGCCTCAAAGAACCTACAGACCAAGTATCAAGCTTTCTTT. Amino acids: CASSLASKNLQTKYQAFF. The rearrangement links TRBV5-1 to TRBJ1-1; no reliable D call. The V gene lost 0 bases and the J gene lost 9 bases, with 27 bases spanning the gap. Per the germline V gene, CDR1 is SGHRS and CDR2 is YFSETQ. The CDR3 loop spans 18 amino acids.

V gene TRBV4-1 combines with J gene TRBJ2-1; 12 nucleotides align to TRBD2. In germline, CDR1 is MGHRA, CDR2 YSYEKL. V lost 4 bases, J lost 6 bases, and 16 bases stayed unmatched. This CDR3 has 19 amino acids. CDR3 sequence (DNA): TGCGCCAGCAGCCCCAGGGGGAGGGCGACTAGCGGGAGTTTCAATGAGCAGTTCTTC. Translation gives CASSPRGRATSGSFNEQFF.

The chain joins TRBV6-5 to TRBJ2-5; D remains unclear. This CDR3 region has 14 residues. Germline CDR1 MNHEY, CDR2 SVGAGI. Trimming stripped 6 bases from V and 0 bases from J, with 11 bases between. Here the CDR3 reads CASRETRDQETQYF. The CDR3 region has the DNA TGTGCCAGCAGAGAAACACGGGACCAAGAGACCCAGTACTTC.

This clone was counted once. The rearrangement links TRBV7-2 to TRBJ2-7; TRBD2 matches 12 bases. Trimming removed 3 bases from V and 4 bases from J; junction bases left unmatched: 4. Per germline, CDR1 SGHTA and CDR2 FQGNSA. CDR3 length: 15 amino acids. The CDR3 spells CASSFKTSGSYEQYF. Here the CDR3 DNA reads TGTGCCAGCAGCTTTAAGACTAGCGGGAGTTACGAGCAGTACTTC.

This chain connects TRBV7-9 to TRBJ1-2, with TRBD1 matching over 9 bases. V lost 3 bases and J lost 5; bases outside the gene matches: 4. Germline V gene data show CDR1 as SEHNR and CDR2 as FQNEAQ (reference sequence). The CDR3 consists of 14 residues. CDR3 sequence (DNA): TGTGCCAGCAGCTTCCGGACAGGGGAATATGGCTACACCTTC. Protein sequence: CASSFRTGEYGYTF.

CDR3 in amino acids: CASSVTGRQETQYF. For the CDR3, the DNA is TGTGCCAGCAGCGTTACAGGAAGGCAAGAGACCCAGTACTTC. The V and J genes are TRBV9 and TRBJ2-5; tentatively, D is TRBD1 (5 bases). From germline, CDR1 is SGDLS and CDR2 YYNGEE. The CDR3 contains 14 residues. V lost 2 bases and J lost 2, with 10 bases in between.

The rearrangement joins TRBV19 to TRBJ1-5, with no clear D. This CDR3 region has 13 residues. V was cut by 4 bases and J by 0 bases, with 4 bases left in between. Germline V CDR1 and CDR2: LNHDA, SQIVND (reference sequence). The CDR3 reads CASSTGSNQPQHF. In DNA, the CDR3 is TGTGCCAGTAGTACTGGTAGCAATCAGCCCCAGCATTTT.

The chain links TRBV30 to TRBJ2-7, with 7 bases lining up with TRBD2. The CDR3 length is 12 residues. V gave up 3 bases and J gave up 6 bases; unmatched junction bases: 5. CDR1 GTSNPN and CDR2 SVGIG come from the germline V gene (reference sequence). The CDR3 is CAWSLLAFEQYF. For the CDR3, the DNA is TGTGCCTGGAGCTTACTAGCGTTCGAGCAGTACTTC.

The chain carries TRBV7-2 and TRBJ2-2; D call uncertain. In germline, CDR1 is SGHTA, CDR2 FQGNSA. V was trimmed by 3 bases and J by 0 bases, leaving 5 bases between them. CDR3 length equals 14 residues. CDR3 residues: CASSFRPNTGELFF. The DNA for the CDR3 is TGTGCCAGCAGCTTCAGGCCGAACACCGGGGAGCTGTTTTTT. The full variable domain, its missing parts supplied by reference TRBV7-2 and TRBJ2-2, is GAGVSQSPSNKVTEKGKDVELRCDPISGHTALYWYRQSLGQGLEFLIYFQGNSAPDKSGLPSDRFSAERTGGSVSTLTIQRTQQEDSAVYLCASSFRPNTGELFFGEGSRLTVL.